This TCR beta chain was sequenced for a study of blood T cell repertoires in COVID-19. For the study at large: Acute and convalescent COVID-19 samples came from the United States, Italy and Spain. In each case, the material was cDNA or gDNA derived from T cells, B-cell-depleted T cells, or PBMCs.

In the original analysis: Reference gene primer amplification gave nucleated cell count estimates. Using immunoSEQ multiplex PCR, the repertoire was profiled, and TCRdb retains in-frame clones only, with some absent. Clone size and V and J calls were adopted from that table, with D and trimming inferred from the DNA. Here the sample spans roughly 400,000 clones, approximately 91% being singletons. Per the germline V gene, CDR1 is SGHAT and CDR2 is FQNNGV. The CDR3 has 13 residues. Trimming shortened V by 10 bases and J by 8 bases, and 17 bases separated the two germline ends. Individuals drawn from 24 US areas were about 18 to 89 years old.

The sequenced sample was PBMCs or T cells enriched from blood (not recorded which). The chain combines TRBV11-2 with TRBJ1-4; tentative D call: TRBD1 (5 bases). This sequence was found in a woman between 35 and 50 years old with acute COVID-19. The CDR3 loop is CATKGREGEKLFF. CDR3 in DNA: TGTGCCACCAAGGGCAGGGAAGGCGAAAAACTGTTTTTT.